Each of the 7 T cell receptor beta chains below was sequenced from the same sample in a study of OX40 agonist ivuxolimab in advanced cancers. Sequencing used immunoSEQ multiplex PCR; TCRdb keeps in-frame clones, though not all of them. Among more than 40,000 clones, about nine tenths were seen once, and the ten largest hold more than 55%. Specimen: CD4+ or CD8+ T cells sorted from blood, collected in a trial of the OX40 agonist ivuxolimab. Every receptor here comes from an adult with an advanced solid tumor such as melanoma, head and neck, liver or kidney cancer.

The chain couples TRBV5-4 to TRBJ2-7; possible D gene TRBD2, 5 bases. Per the germline V gene, CDR1 is SGHNT and CDR2 is YYREEE (reference sequence). The CDR3 runs 12 residues. Trimming left V 4 bases short and J 6 bases short, with 11 bases between. For the CDR3, the DNA is TGTGCCAGCAGCGCGGACTTTGGCGAGCAGTACTTC. It codes for CASSADFGEQYF.

The CDR3 loop reads CASSQVNEQYF. The DNA for the CDR3 is TGCGCCAGCAGCCAAGTTAACGAGCAGTACTTC. The V gene is TRBV4-1, the J gene TRBJ2-7; D is undetermined. This CDR3 is 11 amino acids long. Germline assignment: CDR1 MGHRA and CDR2 YSYEKL. Trimming pared 1 base from V and 5 bases from J, leaving 3 bases between.

This clone was picked up one time. The chain carries TRBV6-5 and TRBJ2-1; 9 bases agree with TRBD2. Germline CDR1 is MNHEY and CDR2 is SVGAGI. V was pared by 2 bases and J by 7 bases, with 9 bases of the junction left unmatched. The CDR3 contains 16 residues. CDR3 nucleotides: TGTGCCAGCAGTTACAAGCCTAGCGGGGACCTGAATGAGCAGTTCTTC. It encodes CASSYKPSGDLNEQFF.

The chain joins TRBV4-3 to TRBJ1-2, with D maybe TRBD1 (5 bases). The germline gives CDR1 LGHNA, CDR2 YSLEER. The CDR3 has 15 amino acids. V lost 0 bases and J 4 bases, leaving 12 bases between the germline ends. CDR3 amino acids: CASSQEWGSSYGYTF. In nucleotides, the CDR3 is TGCGCCAGCAGCCAAGAATGGGGCAGTTCCTATGGCTACACCTTC.

The rearrangement uses TRBV19 and TRBJ2-3, with D possibly TRBD2 on 6 matching bases. CDR3 length equals 17 residues. Germline values: CDR1 LNHDA, CDR2 SQIVND (reference sequence). V lost 6 bases and J lost 0, with 19 bases in between. CDR3 in amino acids: CASSSPRLATSTDTQYF. The CDR3 bases are TGTGCCAGTAGCTCCCCTCGGCTAGCGACTAGCACAGATACGCAGTATTTT. Full variable domain (rest looked up from reference TRBV19 and TRBJ2-3): DGGITQSPKYLFRKEGQNVTLSCEQNLNHDAMYWYRQDPGQGLRLIYYSQIVNDFQKGDIAEGYSVSREKKESFPLTVTSAQKNPTAFYLCASSSPRLATSTDTQYFGPGTRLTVL.

The rearrangement joins TRBV28 to TRBJ1-2; 11 positions match TRBD1. The germline V gene has CDR1 MDHEN and CDR2 SYDVKM. V lost 6 bases to trimming and J lost 4 bases; unmatched junction nucleotides: 13. This CDR3 is 17 amino acids long. CDR3 sequence (DNA): TGTGCCAGCAGAAGGCTACCACCGGGACAGGGGGGCTATGGCTACACCTTC. Translation: CASRRLPPGQGGYGYTF.

The genes are TRBV19 and TRBJ2-1, with D possibly being TRBD2 (5 bases). In germline, CDR1 is LNHDA, CDR2 SQIVND (reference sequence). Trimming shortened V by 9 bases and J by 8 bases, and 20 bases separated the two germline ends. The CDR3 consists of 14 residues. CDR3 sequence reads: CASDSGKKVDEQFF. The DNA of the CDR3 is TGTGCCAGCGATTCGGGGAAAAAAGTGGATGAGCAGTTCTTC.